This T cell receptor (beta chain) was obtained from a study of vaccination effects on CD4 cells after COVID-19. As for the study in general: Post-vaccine specimens arrived a median 72 days past the second dose.

Measured with immunoSEQ multiplex PCR; TCRdb has only the in-frame clones, and not every one. This repertoire shows roughly 59,000 clones, around 78% found once; its top ten account for about 2.1%. Germline V gene sequence: CDR1 GTSNPN, CDR2 SVGIG (reference sequence). The CDR3 loop spans 13 amino acids. V lost 0 bases to trimming and J lost 4 bases, with 7 bases between them. About this clone itself: The antigen remains undetermined.

Before sequencing took place, the ViraFEST assay used viral peptide pools to expand antigen-specific CD4+ T cells. The authors isolated CD4+ T cells after about eleven days of culture. Each person got two doses of an mRNA SARS-CoV-2 vaccine, BNT162b2 or mRNA-1273. Vaccine recipients lacked prior SARS-CoV-2 infection and had negative nucleocapsid antibodies. Sample: CD4+ T cells from PBMCs cultured with HCoV-OC43 spike peptides, taken after COVID-19 vaccination. Subset specified: HCoV-OC43 spike overlapping peptide pool stimulation. This TCR derives from a human donor who received a COVID-19 vaccine. V usage is TRBV30 and J usage is TRBJ1-5; no clear D. The chain's CDR3 is CAWSVRDNQPQHF. CDR3 in DNA: TGTGCCTGGAGTGTAAGGGATAATCAGCCCCAGCATTTT.